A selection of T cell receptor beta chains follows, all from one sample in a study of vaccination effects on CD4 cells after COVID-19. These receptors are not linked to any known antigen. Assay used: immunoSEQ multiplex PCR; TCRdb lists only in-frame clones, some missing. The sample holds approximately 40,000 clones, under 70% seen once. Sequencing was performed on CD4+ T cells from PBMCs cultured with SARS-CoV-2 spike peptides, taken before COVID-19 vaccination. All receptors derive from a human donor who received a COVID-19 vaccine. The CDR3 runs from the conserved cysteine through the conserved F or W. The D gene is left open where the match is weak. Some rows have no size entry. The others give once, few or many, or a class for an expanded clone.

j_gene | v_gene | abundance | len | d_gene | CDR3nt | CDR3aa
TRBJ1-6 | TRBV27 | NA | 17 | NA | TGTGCCAGCAGTTCTCTGAGGGAGAGCTCCTATAATTCACCCCTCCACTTT | CASSSLRESSYNSPLHF
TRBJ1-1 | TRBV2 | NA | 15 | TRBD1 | TGTGCCAGCAGTCGACAGGGGGCCCTGAACACTGAAGCTTTCTTT | CASSRQGALNTEAFF
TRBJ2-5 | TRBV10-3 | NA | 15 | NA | TGTGCCATCAGTCTCGGGACGGGGGGCGCGGAGACCCAGTACTTC | CAISLGTGGAETQYF
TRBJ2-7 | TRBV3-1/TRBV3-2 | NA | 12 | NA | TGTGCCAGCAGCTCCACCGCCTACGAGCAGTACTTC | CASSSTAYEQYF
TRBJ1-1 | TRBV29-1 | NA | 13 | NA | TGCAGCGTTGCGGGACGGTTGAACACTGAAGCTTTCTTT | CSVAGRLNTEAFF
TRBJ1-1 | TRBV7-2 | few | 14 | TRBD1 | TGTGCCAGCAGCCCGACAGGGATGATCACTGAAGCTTTCTTT | CASSPTGMITEAFF
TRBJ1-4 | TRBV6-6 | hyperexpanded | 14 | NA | TGTGCCAGCAGTTACTCGGCAGGCTGGGAAAAACTGTTTTTT | CASSYSAGWEKLFF
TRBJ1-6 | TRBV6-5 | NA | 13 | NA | TGTGCCAGCAGGGGGACTTGGGGTTCACCCCTCCACTTT | CASRGTWGSPLHF
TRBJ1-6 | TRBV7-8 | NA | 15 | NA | TGTGCCAGCAGCTTAGGGGGTACCTATAATTCACCCCTCCACTTT | CASSLGGTYNSPLHF
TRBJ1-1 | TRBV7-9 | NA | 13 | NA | TGTGCCAGCAGCTTAGAGGGGAACACTGAAGCTTTCTTT | CASSLEGNTEAFF
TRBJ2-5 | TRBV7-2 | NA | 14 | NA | TGTGCCAGCACGCGAAAATTCTCGGGGGAGACCCAGTACTTC | CASTRKFSGETQYF
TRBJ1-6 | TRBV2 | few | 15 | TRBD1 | TGTGCCAGCAGCCGGGACAGGGGGGATAATTCACCCCTCCACTTT | CASSRDRGDNSPLHF
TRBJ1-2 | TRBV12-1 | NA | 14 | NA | TGTGCCAGCATCATTACAGGGAAATCCTATGGCTACACCTTC | CASIITGKSYGYTF
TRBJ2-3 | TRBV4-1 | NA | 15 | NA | TGCGCCAGCAGCCAAGATGACTACAGGACAGATACGCAGTATTTT | CASSQDDYRTDTQYF
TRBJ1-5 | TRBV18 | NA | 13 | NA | TGTGCCAGCTCACAGGGTCAGAATCAGCCCCAGCATTTT | CASSQGQNQPQHF
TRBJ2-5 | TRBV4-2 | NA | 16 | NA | TGTGCCAGCAGCCAAGATAGCAGCAGTAACGGGGAGACCCAGTACTTC | CASSQDSSSNGETQYF
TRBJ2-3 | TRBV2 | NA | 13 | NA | TGTGCCAGCAGTGCCAGATCCACAGATACGCAGTATTTT | CASSARSTDTQYF
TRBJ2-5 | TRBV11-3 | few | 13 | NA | TGTGCCAGCAGCTTAGAGTTAGCAGAGACCCAGTACTTC | CASSLELAETQYF
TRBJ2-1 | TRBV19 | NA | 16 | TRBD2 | TGTGCCAGTAGTATAGATGCCGGGACTACGAGAAATGAGCAGTTCTTC | CASSIDAGTTRNEQFF
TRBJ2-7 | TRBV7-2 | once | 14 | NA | TGTGCCAGCAGCTTAGACCCTGGGCCCTACGAGCAGTACTTC | CASSLDPGPYEQYF
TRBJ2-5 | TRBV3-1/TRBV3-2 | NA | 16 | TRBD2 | TGTGCCAGCAGCCAAGAAGCTGGACTAGCGGAAGAGACCCAGTACTTC | CASSQEAGLAEETQYF
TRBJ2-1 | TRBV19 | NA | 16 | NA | TGTGCCAGTGCGCGAGGCAGCTCAAAAGGGTACAATGAGCAGTTCTTC | CASARGSSKGYNEQFF
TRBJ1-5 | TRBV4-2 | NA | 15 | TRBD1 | TGTGCCAGCAGCCCGGGGGGACAGCTGAATCAGCCCCAGCATTTT | CASSPGGQLNQPQHF
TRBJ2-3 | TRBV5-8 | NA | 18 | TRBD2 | TGTGCCAGCAGCTTGGGTGTTAGCGGGAGGGCCGGGACAGATACGCAGTATTTT | CASSLGVSGRAGTDTQYF
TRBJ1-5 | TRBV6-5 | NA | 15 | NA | TGTGCCAGCAGTTACAGGGTAGTAGGCAATCAGCCCCAGCATTTT | CASSYRVVGNQPQHF
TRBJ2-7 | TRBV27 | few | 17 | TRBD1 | TGTGCCAGCAGTTCCTCCGGGACAGGGTTACGGGGCTACGAGCAGTACTTC | CASSSSGTGLRGYEQYF
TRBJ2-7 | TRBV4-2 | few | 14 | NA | TGTGCCAGCAGACCGGGACCGAGCTCCTACGAGCAGTACTTC | CASRPGPSSYEQYF